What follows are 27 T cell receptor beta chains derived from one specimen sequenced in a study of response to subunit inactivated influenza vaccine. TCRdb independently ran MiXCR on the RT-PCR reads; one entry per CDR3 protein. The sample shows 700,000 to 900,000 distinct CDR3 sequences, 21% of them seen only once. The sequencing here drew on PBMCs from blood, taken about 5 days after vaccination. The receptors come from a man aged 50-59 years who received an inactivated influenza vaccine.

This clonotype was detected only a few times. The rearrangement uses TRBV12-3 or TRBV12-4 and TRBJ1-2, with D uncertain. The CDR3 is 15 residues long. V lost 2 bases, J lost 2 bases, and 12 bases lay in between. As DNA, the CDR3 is TGTGCCAGCAGTTTAATTCCGGGCGGAAACTATGGCTACACCTTC. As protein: CASSLIPGGNYGYTF.

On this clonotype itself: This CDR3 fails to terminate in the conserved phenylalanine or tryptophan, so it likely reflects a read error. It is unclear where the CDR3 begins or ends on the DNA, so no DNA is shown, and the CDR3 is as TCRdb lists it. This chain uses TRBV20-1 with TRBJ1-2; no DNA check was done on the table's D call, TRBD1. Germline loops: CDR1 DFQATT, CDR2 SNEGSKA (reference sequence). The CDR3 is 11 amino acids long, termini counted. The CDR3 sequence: CSALHPQGPAV.

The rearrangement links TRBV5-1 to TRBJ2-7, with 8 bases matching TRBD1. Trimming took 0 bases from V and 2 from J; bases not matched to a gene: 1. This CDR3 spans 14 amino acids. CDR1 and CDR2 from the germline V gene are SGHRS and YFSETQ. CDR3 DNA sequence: TGCGCCAGCAGCTTGGTCAGGGGGCCCTACGAGCAGTACTTC. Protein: CASSLVRGPYEQYF.

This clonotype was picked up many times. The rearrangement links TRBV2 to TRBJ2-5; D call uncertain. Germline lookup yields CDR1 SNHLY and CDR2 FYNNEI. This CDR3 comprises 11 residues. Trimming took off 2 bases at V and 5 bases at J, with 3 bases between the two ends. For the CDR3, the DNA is TGTGCCAGCAGTGAAACGGAGACCCAGTACTTC. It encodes CASSETETQYF. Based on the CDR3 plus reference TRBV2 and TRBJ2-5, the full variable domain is EPEVTQTPSHQVTQMGQEVILRCVPISNHLYFYWYRQILGQKVEFLVSFYNNEISEKSEIFDDQFSVERPDGSNFTLKIRSTKLEDSAMYFCASSETETQYFGPGTRLLVL.

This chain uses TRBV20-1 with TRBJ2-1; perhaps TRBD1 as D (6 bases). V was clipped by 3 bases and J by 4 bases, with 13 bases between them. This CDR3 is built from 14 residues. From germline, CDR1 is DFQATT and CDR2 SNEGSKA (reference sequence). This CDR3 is CSASRGNTYNEQFF. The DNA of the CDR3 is TGCAGTGCTAGTAGGGGGAATACATACAATGAGCAGTTCTTC.

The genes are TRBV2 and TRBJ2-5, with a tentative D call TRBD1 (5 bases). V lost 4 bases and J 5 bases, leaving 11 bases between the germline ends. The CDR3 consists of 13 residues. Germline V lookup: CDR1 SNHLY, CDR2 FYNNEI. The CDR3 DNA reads TGTGCCAGCAGTGTCAAAGGGGTCGAGACCCAGTACTTC. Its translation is CASSVKGVETQYF.

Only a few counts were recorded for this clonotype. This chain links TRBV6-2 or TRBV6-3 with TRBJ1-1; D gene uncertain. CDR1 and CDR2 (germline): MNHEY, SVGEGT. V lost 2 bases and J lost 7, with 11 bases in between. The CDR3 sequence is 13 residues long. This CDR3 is CASSYPELHEAFF. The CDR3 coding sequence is TGTGCCAGCAGTTACCCAGAGCTCCATGAAGCTTTCTTT.

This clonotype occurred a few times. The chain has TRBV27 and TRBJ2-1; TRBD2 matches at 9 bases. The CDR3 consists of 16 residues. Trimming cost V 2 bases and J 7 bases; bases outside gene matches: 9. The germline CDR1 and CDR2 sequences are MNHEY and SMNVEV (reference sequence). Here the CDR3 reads CASSLIRGGALNEQFF. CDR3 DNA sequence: TGTGCCAGCAGTTTAATCCGCGGGGGGGCCCTGAATGAGCAGTTCTTC.

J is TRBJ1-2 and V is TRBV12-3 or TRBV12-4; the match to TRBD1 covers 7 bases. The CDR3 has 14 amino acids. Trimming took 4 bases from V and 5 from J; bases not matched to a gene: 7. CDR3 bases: TGTGCCAGCAGTTATGGACAGGCCGGGTATGGCTACACCTTC. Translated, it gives CASSYGQAGYGYTF.

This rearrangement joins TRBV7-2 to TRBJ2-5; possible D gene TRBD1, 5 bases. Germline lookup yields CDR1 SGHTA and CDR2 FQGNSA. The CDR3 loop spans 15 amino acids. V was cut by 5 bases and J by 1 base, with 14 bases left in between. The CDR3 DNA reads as TGTGCCAGCAGCCCCAACACAGGTGGCCAAGAGACCCAGTACTTC. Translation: CASSPNTGGQETQYF.

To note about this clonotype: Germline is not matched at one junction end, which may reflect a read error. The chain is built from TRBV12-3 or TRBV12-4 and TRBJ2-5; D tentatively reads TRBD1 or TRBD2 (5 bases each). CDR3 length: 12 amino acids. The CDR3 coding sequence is TGTGCCAGCAGCTACCCCGGGACCAATCTGTCCTTC. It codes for CASSYPGTNLSF.

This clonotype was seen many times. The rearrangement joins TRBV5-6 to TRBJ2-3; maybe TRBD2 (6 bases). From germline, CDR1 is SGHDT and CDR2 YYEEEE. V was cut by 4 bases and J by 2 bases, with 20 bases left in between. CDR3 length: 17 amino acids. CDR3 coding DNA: TGTGCCAGCAGCGGGCCGGTCGGGGGACGGGTCACAGATACGCAGTATTTT. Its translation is CASSGPVGGRVTDTQYF. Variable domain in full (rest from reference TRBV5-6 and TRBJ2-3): DAGVTQSPTHLIKTRGQQVTLRCSPKSGHDTVSWYQQALGQGPQFIFQYYEEEERQRGNFPDRFSGHQFPNYSSELNVNALLLGDSALYLCASSGPVGGRVTDTQYFGPGTRLTVL.

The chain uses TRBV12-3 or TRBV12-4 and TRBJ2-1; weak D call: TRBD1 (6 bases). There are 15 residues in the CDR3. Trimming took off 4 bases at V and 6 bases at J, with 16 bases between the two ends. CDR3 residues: CASSSTHRVGNEQFF. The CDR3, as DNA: TGTGCCAGCAGTTCAACCCACAGGGTCGGCAATGAGCAGTTCTTC.

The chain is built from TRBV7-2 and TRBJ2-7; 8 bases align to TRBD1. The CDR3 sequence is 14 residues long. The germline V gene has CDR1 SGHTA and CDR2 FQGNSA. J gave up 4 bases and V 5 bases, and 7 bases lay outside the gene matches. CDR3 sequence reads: CASSRTQGAYEQYF. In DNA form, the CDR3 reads TGTGCCAGCAGCAGAACGCAGGGGGCGTACGAGCAGTACTTC. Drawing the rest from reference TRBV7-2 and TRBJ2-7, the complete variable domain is GAGVSQSPSNKVTEKGKDVELRCDPISGHTALYWYRQSLGQGLEFLIYFQGNSAPDKSGLPSDRFSAERTGGSVSTLTIQRTQQEDSAVYLCASSRTQGAYEQYFGPGTRLTVT.

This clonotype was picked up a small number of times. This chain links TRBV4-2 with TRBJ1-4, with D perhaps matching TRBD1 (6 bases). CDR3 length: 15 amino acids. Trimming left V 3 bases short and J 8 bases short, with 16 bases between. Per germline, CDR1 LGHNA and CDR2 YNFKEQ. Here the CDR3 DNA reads TGTGCCAGCAGCCAGTCGACAGGTTCGCGAGAAAAACTGTTTTTT. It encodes CASSQSTGSREKLFF.

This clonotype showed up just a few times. CDR3 sequence reads: CASSHSPRTANTEAFF. The CDR3 bases are TGTGCCAGCAGCCACTCGCCCCGGACAGCTAACACTGAAGCTTTCTTT. The J gene is TRBJ1-1, the V gene TRBV5-6; possible D gene TRBD1, 6 bases. Germline V gene data show CDR1 as SGHDT and CDR2 as YYEEEE. The CDR3 has 16 amino acids. V lost 4 bases to trimming and J lost 2 bases, with 18 bases between them.

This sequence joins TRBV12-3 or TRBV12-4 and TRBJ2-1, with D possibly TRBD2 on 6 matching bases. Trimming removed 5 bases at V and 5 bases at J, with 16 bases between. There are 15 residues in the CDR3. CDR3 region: CASSPYLTRDNEQFF. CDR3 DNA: TGTGCCAGCAGTCCCTATTTGACTAGGGACAATGAGCAGTTCTTC.

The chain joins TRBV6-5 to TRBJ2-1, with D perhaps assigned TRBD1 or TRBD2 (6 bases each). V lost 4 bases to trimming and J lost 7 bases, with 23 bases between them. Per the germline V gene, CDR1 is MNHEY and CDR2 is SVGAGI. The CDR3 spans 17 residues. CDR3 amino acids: CASSLQGTSYAGNEQFF. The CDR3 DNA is TGTGCCAGCAGTTTACAAGGGACATCCTATGCGGGGAATGAGCAGTTCTTC.

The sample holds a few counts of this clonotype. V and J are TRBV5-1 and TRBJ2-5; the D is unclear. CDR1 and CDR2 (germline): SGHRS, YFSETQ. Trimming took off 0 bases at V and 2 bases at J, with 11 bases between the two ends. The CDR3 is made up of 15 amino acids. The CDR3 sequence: CASSLGPGPQETQYF. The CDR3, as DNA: TGCGCCAGCAGCTTGGGTCCCGGACCACAAGAGACCCAGTACTTC.

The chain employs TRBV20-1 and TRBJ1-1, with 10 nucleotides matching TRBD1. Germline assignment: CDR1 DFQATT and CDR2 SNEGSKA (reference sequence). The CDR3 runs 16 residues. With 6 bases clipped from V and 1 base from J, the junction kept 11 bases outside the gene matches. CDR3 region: CSAPWTGGVQNTEAFF. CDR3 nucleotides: TGCAGTGCACCCTGGACAGGGGGGGTACAGAACACTGAAGCTTTCTTT.

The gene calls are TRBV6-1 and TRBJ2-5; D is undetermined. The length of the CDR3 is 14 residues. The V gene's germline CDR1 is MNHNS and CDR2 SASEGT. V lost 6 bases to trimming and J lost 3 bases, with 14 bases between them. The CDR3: CASSDRWIKETQYF. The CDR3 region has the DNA TGTGCCAGCAGCGACCGTTGGATAAAAGAGACCCAGTACTTC.

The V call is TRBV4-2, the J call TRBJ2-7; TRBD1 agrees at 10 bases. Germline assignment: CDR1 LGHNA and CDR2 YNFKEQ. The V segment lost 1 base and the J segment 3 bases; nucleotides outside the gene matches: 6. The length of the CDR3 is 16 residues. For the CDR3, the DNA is TGTGCCAGCAGCCAAGCCGTCGGGACAGGGGACTACGAGCAGTACTTC. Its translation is CASSQAVGTGDYEQYF.

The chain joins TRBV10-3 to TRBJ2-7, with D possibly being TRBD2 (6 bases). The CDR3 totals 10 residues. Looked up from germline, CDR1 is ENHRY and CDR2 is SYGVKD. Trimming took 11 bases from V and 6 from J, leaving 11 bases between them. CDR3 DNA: TGTGCCGGAGGGGTGATCGAGCAGTACTTC. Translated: CAGGVIEQYF.

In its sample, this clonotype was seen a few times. CDR3 sequence reads: CASSRDQRYTQYF. As DNA, the CDR3 is TGTGCCAGCAGCCGGGACCAGCGCTATACGCAGTATTTT. V gene TRBV11-2 combines with J gene TRBJ2-3, with D perhaps assigned TRBD1 or TRBD2 (5 bases each). Trimming took off 5 bases at V and 7 bases at J, with 13 bases between the two ends. Germline assignment: CDR1 SGHAT and CDR2 FQNNGV. The CDR3 extends over 13 amino acids.

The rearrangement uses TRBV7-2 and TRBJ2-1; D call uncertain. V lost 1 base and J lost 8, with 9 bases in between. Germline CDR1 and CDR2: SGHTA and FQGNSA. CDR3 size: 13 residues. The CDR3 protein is CASSLVPTYEQFF. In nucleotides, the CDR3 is TGTGCCAGCAGCTTAGTGCCCACATATGAGCAGTTCTTC.

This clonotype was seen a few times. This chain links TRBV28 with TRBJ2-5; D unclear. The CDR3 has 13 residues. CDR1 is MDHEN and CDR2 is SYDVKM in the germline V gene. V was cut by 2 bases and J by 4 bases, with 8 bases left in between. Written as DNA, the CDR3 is TGTGCCAGCAGTTTAAACAGCCCAGAGACCCAGTACTTC. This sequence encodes CASSLNSPETQYF.

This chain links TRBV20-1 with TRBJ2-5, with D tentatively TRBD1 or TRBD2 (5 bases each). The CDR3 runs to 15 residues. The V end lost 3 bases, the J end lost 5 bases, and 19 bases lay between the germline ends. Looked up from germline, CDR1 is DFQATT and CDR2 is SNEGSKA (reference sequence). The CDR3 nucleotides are TGCAGTGCTAGTCAGAGAACCGGGACGTATGAGACCCAGTACTTC. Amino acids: CSASQRTGTYETQYF.